A selection of T cell receptor beta chains follows, all from one sample in a study of beta chain features in type 1 diabetes. TCRdb's copy holds only in-frame clones and misses some; the assay was immunoSEQ multiplex PCR. The sample yields hundreds of thousands of clones, roughly 12% seen once. Material for sequencing was naive CD4+ T cells from blood. These receptors all stem from a man aged 18 to 29 with type 1 diabetes. CDR3s include the opening cysteine and the closing phenylalanine or tryptophan. Fields, in order: V gene, J gene, D gene, clone size, CDR3 DNA, CDR3 protein. A D gene is named only where the DNA matches it firmly. Clone size is stated in some rows and not others, as once, few, many or a class when expanded.

v_gene: TRBV19
j_gene: TRBJ2-5
d_gene: NA
abundance: NA
CDR3nt: TGTGCCAGTACCGAGGGGGGCGCGGCCGAGACCCAGTACTTC
CDR3aa: CASTEGGAAETQYF

v_gene: TRBV4-1
j_gene: TRBJ2-5
d_gene: TRBD2
abundance: few
CDR3nt: TGCGCCAGCAGTCCACACCGACTAGCGGGGGGCCAAGAGACCCAGTACTTC
CDR3aa: CASSPHRLAGGQETQYF

v_gene: TRBV6-5
j_gene: TRBJ1-1
d_gene: TRBD1
abundance: NA
CDR3nt: TGTGCCAGCAGTTACGGGGACAGGTTAAACACTGAAGCTTTCTTT
CDR3aa: CASSYGDRLNTEAFF

v_gene: TRBV10-2
j_gene: TRBJ2-3
d_gene: NA
abundance: NA
CDR3nt: TGCGCCAGCAGTGACGGGCCCCCAGGAACAGATACGCAGTATTTT
CDR3aa: CASSDGPPGTDTQYF

v_gene: TRBV5-1
j_gene: TRBJ2-4
d_gene: TRBD1
abundance: few
CDR3nt: TGCGCCAGCAGCTTGGGACAGGGTCAAGCCAAAAACATTCAGTACTTC
CDR3aa: CASSLGQGQAKNIQYF

v_gene: TRBV30
j_gene: TRBJ1-2
d_gene: NA
abundance: few
CDR3nt: TGTGCCTGGGCTCATGACTATGGCTACACCTTC
CDR3aa: CAWAHDYGYTF

v_gene: TRBV7-9
j_gene: TRBJ2-1
d_gene: TRBD1
abundance: NA
CDR3nt: TGTGCCAGCAACCCCGGGACAGGGTATTTCTTC
CDR3aa: CASNPGTGYFF

v_gene: TRBV6-6
j_gene: TRBJ2-7
d_gene: NA
abundance: NA
CDR3nt: TGTGCCAGCAGTTACTCCGGCAGGGCGCTCACCTACGAGCAGTACTTC
CDR3aa: CASSYSGRALTYEQYF

v_gene: TRBV29-1
j_gene: TRBJ1-1
d_gene: NA
abundance: NA
CDR3nt: TGCAGCGTTGAAGATGGGTGGACTGAAGCTTTCTTT
CDR3aa: CSVEDGWTEAFF

v_gene: TRBV18
j_gene: TRBJ1-5
d_gene: NA
abundance: few
CDR3nt: TGTGCCAGCTCACCTGCCAATCAGCCCCAGCATTTT
CDR3aa: CASSPANQPQHF

v_gene: TRBV5-1
j_gene: TRBJ2-1
d_gene: NA
abundance: NA
CDR3nt: TGCGCCAGCAGCTTGGAGGACAACTCCTACAATGAGCAGTTCTTC
CDR3aa: CASSLEDNSYNEQFF

v_gene: TRBV28
j_gene: TRBJ2-7
d_gene: TRBD1
abundance: NA
CDR3nt: TGTGCCAGCAGTTCCCCGGGACAGGGGGACTACGAGCAGTACTTC
CDR3aa: CASSSPGQGDYEQYF

v_gene: TRBV29-1
j_gene: TRBJ2-2
d_gene: NA
abundance: few
CDR3nt: TGCAGCGTTGAAGATTCTGTCGTAACCACCGGGGAGCTGTTTTTT
CDR3aa: CSVEDSVVTTGELFF

v_gene: TRBV10-3
j_gene: TRBJ1-1
d_gene: NA
abundance: NA
CDR3nt: TGTGCCATCAGTGACTCGGGCGGGAAGAACACTGAAGCTTTCTTT
CDR3aa: CAISDSGGKNTEAFF

v_gene: TRBV28
j_gene: TRBJ2-1
d_gene: TRBD2
abundance: few
CDR3nt: TGTGCCAGCATCGCGGGGGGGTCATACAATGAGCAGTTCTTC
CDR3aa: CASIAGGSYNEQFF